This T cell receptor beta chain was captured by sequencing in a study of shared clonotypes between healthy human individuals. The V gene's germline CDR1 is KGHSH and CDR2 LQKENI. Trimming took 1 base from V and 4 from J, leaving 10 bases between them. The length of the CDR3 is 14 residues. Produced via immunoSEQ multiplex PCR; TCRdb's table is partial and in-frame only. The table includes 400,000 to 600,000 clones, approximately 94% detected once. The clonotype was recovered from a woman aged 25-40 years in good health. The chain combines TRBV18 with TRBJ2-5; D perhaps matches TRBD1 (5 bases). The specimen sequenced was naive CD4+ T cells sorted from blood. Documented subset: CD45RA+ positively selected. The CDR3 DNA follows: TGTGCCAGCTCACCACGGGGCGGTGGAGAGACCCAGTACTTC. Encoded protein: CASSPRGGGETQYF. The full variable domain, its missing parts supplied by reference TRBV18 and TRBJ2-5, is NAGVMQNPRHLVRRRGQEARLRCSPMKGHSHVYWYRQLPEEGLKFMVYLQKENIIDESGMPKERFSAEFPKEGPSILRIQQVVRGDSAAYFCASSPRGGGETQYFGPGTRLLVL.